These 30 T cell receptor beta chains share one sample of origin, sequenced in a study of beta chain features in type 1 diabetes. Study-level points and caveats: Type 1 diabetes patients had TCRB CDR3s that were shorter (moderately but significantly so) in all four CD4+ subsets.

Sequencing targeted expressed TCRB transcripts, as all isolated RNA had been reverse transcribed. The repertoire was sequenced with immunoSEQ multiplex PCR; TCRdb's copy has only in-frame clones and lacks some. This repertoire shows about 650,000 clones, under 15% found once; its top ten account for around 0.12%. No antigen has been assigned to these receptors. Sequenced input: naive CD4+ T cells from blood. The receptors were sampled from a man under 40 with type 1 diabetes.

The chain employs TRBV6-5 and TRBJ1-5; D not certain. Germline CDR1 MNHEY, CDR2 SVGAGI. V lost 2 bases and J lost 2, with 13 bases in between. The CDR3 runs 16 residues. In nucleotides, the CDR3 is TGTGCCAGCAGTTACGCCGGGCCGAGGGGCAATCAGCCCCAGCATTTT. Its translation is CASSYAGPRGNQPQHF.

The chain joins TRBV7-6 to TRBJ2-3; D may be TRBD1 or TRBD2 (5 bases each). The germline V gene has CDR1 SGHVS and CDR2 FNYEAQ. Trimming removed 5 bases at V and 7 bases at J, with 22 bases between. The CDR3 covers 16 residues. CDR3 coding DNA: TGTGCCAGCAGCCGCCGGAGCAGTGAGGGGCTAAATACGCAGTATTTT. It specifies CASSRRSSEGLNTQYF.

This clone was picked up a small number of times. The chain combines TRBV7-9 with TRBJ2-2; D uncertain. The CDR3 length is 14 residues. V lost 2 bases and J 5 bases, leaving 9 bases between the germline ends. Germline V CDR1 and CDR2: SEHNR, FQNEAQ (reference sequence). The chain's CDR3 is CASSLSIGTGELFF. The DNA for the CDR3 is TGTGCCAGCAGCTTATCAATCGGGACCGGGGAGCTGTTTTTT. Based on the CDR3 plus reference TRBV7-9 and TRBJ2-2, the full variable domain is DTGVSQNPRHKITKRGQNVTFRCDPISEHNRLYWYRQTLGQGPEFLTYFQNEAQLEKSRLLSDRFSAERPKGSFSTLEIQRTEQGDSAMYLCASSLSIGTGELFFGEGSRLTVL.

This clone was counted a few times. This chain joins TRBV5-4 and TRBJ2-5, with 7 bases identical to TRBD1. The germline CDR1 and CDR2 sequences are SGHNT and YYREEE (reference sequence). V trimming: 4 bases; J trimming: 2 bases; junction bases outside the gene matches: 5. CDR3 size: 14 residues. CDR3 loop: CASSPGTVQETQYF. The CDR3 DNA is TGTGCCAGCAGCCCCGGGACAGTTCAAGAGACCCAGTACTTC.

In this sample, this clone turned up a few times. No conserved phenylalanine or tryptophan is present at the end of the CDR3, so a read error is the likely explanation. The DNA is omitted, as the CDR3 cannot be located on it reliably, and the CDR3 follows TCRdb's listing. The rearrangement joins TRBV4-2 to TRBJ2-7; no DNA check was done on the table's D call, TRBD2. Per the germline V gene, CDR1 is LGHNA and CDR2 is YNFKEQ. The CDR3 region is 13 residues in length, termini included. The CDR3 here is CASSQGTSGGVRI.

The chain uses TRBV7-2 and TRBJ2-3, with D hard to call. The V and J ends lost 7 bases and 5 bases respectively, with 10 bases between them. In germline, CDR1 is SGHTA, CDR2 FQGNSA. CDR3 length: 12 amino acids. The CDR3 nucleotides are TGTGCCAGCACCCACGAAAGAGATACGCAGTATTTT. It encodes CASTHERDTQYF.

This clone was recorded a few times. The chain uses TRBV18 and TRBJ1-3, with a weak D call TRBD1 (5 bases). With 3 bases removed from V and 1 base from J, the gap between germline ends came to 7 bases. CDR3 length: 14 residues. The V gene's germline CDR1 is KGHSH and CDR2 LQKENI. The CDR3 protein is CASSPSGSGNTIYF. The CDR3 DNA reads as TGTGCCAGCTCACCCTCAGGGTCTGGAAACACCATATATTTT.

This chain joins TRBV7-9 and TRBJ1-2; tentative D call: TRBD1 (6 bases). The V end was cut by 7 bases, the J end by 9 bases, with 18 bases between. Germline V gene lookup returns CDR1 SEHNR and CDR2 FQNEAQ (reference sequence). The CDR3 sequence is 13 residues long. The CDR3 reads CASTLGDRQSYTF. CDR3 nucleotides: TGTGCCAGCACACTAGGAGACAGGCAGAGCTACACCTTC.

This clone was observed a handful of times. The rearrangement links TRBV14 to TRBJ2-3; D uncertain. The germline V gene encodes CDR1 SGHDN and CDR2 FVKESK. V lost 0 bases to trimming and J lost 0 bases, with 10 bases between them. The CDR3 covers 16 residues. The CDR3 region has the DNA TGTGCCAGCAGCCAAGAGTGGGCTACCAGCACAGATACGCAGTATTTT. Its translation is CASSQEWATSTDTQYF.

CDR3 in amino acids: CASRLRDIGYGYTF. The CDR3 DNA reads TGTGCAAGTCGCCTCCGGGACATCGGCTATGGCTACACCTTC. The chain joins TRBV12-2 to TRBJ1-2; the table's D gene call, TRBD1, was not cross checked with the DNA. TRBV12-2 represents a pseudogene. The CDR3 has 14 residues.

This clone showed up just a few times. The chain couples TRBV9 to TRBJ2-2, with a tentative D call TRBD1 (7 bases). Germline V gene sequence: CDR1 SGDLS, CDR2 YYNGEE. V was cut by 4 bases and J by 5 bases, with 18 bases left in between. CDR3 length equals 16 residues. The CDR3 nucleotides are TGTGCCAGCAGCCCCCGGGGGACAGTTGAAACCGGGGAGCTGTTTTTT. This encodes CASSPRGTVETGELFF.

The chain employs TRBV6-5 and TRBJ1-6, with 8 bases aligning to TRBD1. With V trimmed by 4 bases and J by 15 bases, 5 bases remained unmatched. Germline CDR1 MNHEY, CDR2 SVGAGI. The CDR3 is made up of 12 amino acids. This CDR3 reads CASSSGQGHLHF. CDR3 coding DNA: TGTGCCAGCAGTTCCGGACAGGGTCACCTCCACTTT.

This chain joins TRBV5-6 and TRBJ1-4; 8 positions agree with TRBD1. This CDR3 spans 14 amino acids. The V and J ends lost 4 bases and 4 bases, in that order; junction bases with no gene match: 3. From germline, CDR1 is SGHDT and CDR2 YYEEEE. The CDR3 region has the DNA TGTGCCAGCAGCGGGACAGGTCTTAATGAAAAACTGTTTTTT. Translated: CASSGTGLNEKLFF.

This chain links TRBV18 with TRBJ2-2; D remains ambiguous. This CDR3 contains 13 residues. The V gene lost 3 bases and the J gene lost 8 bases, with 10 bases spanning the gap. CDR1 and CDR2 (germline): KGHSH, LQKENI. CDR3 in DNA: TGTGCCAGCTCACCGCCCCAGCCGGGGGAGCTGTTTTTT. Amino acids: CASSPPQPGELFF.

V usage is TRBV4-2 and J usage is TRBJ2-6; tentative D call: TRBD1 (5 bases). CDR1 and CDR2 (germline): LGHNA, YNFKEQ. CDR3 length: 17 residues. V lost 7 bases to trimming and J lost 0 bases, with 16 bases between them. The CDR3 sequence: CASMGPKLRSGANVLTF. The DNA for the CDR3 is TGTGCCAGCATGGGGCCGAAACTTCGCTCTGGGGCCAACGTCCTGACTTTC.

The chain uses TRBV10-3 and TRBJ2-3; D may correspond to TRBD1 or TRBD2 (7 bases each). The CDR3 runs 13 residues. Germline V gives CDR1 ENHRY, CDR2 SYGVKD. Trimming removed 11 bases at V and 1 base at J, with 13 bases between. CDR3 amino acids: CAAGGDRTDTQYF. In DNA form, the CDR3 reads TGTGCCGCAGGGGGGGACCGCACAGATACGCAGTATTTT.

The V call is TRBV7-2, the J call TRBJ2-1; tentatively, D is TRBD2 (6 bases). Germline V gene data show CDR1 as SGHTA and CDR2 as FQGNSA. Deletions cut 0 bases from V and 7 bases from J, with 10 bases between. The CDR3 contains 14 residues. DNA of the CDR3: TGTGCCAGCAGCTTAGCGGGGGGAGTAAATGAGCAGTTCTTC. Amino acid sequence: CASSLAGGVNEQFF.

The chain carries TRBV6-6 and TRBJ2-7; D unresolved. The CDR3 is 11 residues long. The germline gives CDR1 MNHNY, CDR2 SVGAGI (reference sequence). The V and J ends lost 8 bases and 2 bases respectively, with 7 bases between them. The CDR3 bases are TGTGCCAGCGGCAACGCCTACGAGCAGTACTTC. Translated, it gives CASGNAYEQYF.

This clone was counted a few times. The V and J genes are TRBV5-4 and TRBJ1-4; possible D gene TRBD1, 5 bases. Looked up from germline, CDR1 is SGHNT and CDR2 is YYREEE (reference sequence). Trimming stripped 3 bases from V and 7 bases from J, with 10 bases between. This CDR3 is 13 amino acids long. The DNA for the CDR3 is TGTGCCAGCAGCTGGGGGGGAGGTGAAAAACTGTTTTTT. It codes for CASSWGGGEKLFF.

The chain joins TRBV30 to TRBJ1-5; the match to TRBD1 covers 12 bases. There are 15 residues in the CDR3. V lost 5 bases, J lost 2 bases, and 4 bases stayed unmatched. Germline V gene lookup returns CDR1 GTSNPN and CDR2 SVGIG (reference sequence). In DNA, the CDR3 is TGTGCCTGGGGGACAGGGGGCGCTGGCAATCAGCCCCAGCATTTT. Encoded protein: CAWGTGGAGNQPQHF.

This clone came up a few times. This sequence joins TRBV7-3 and TRBJ2-1, with 8 nucleotides matching TRBD2. Germline CDR1 is SGHTA and CDR2 is FQGTGA. Unmatched junction bases numbered 6, after V lost 2 bases and J lost 6 bases. The CDR3 length is 15 residues. In DNA, the CDR3 is TGTGCCAGCAGCTTAGGTGGGACTAGAGTCAATGAGCAGTTCTTC. This sequence encodes CASSLGGTRVNEQFF.

This clone was recorded once. This chain joins TRBV2 and TRBJ1-1, with D possibly matching TRBD1 (5 bases). Per the germline V gene, CDR1 is SNHLY and CDR2 is FYNNEI. There are 13 residues in the CDR3. V was trimmed by 6 bases and J by 2 bases, leaving 10 bases between them. CDR3 nucleotide sequence: TGTGCCAGCAGCAAAGACAGAAACACTGAAGCTTTCTTT. It is translated as CASSKDRNTEAFF.

The chain links TRBV5-6 to TRBJ2-5; D may be TRBD2 (7 bases). The CDR3 has 15 amino acids. Trimming removed 2 bases at V and 4 bases at J, with 15 bases between. CDR1 and CDR2 from the germline V gene are SGHDT and YYEEEE. CDR3 bases: TGTGCCAGCAGCTTCCGCCGGGGGGCGGGAGAGACCCAGTACTTC. Its protein product is CASSFRRGAGETQYF.

This clone occurred a few times. This chain joins TRBV11-2 and TRBJ2-5, with TRBD1 matching 9 bases. The CDR3 totals 12 residues. Germline V gives CDR1 SGHAT, CDR2 FQNNGV. V lost 4 bases and J lost 12; bases outside the gene matches: 6. The CDR3 nucleotides are TGTGCCAGCAGCTCCTCATGGGACAGGGAGTACTTC. It is translated as CASSSSWDREYF.

This clone was counted only a few times. The V call is TRBV7-9, the J call TRBJ1-1; D remains unclear. Deletions cut 1 base from V and 1 base from J, with 7 bases between. Germline V gene sequence: CDR1 SEHNR, CDR2 FQNEAQ (reference sequence). CDR3 length: 14 amino acids. The CDR3 sequence: CASSLDGKNTEAFF. The CDR3 DNA reads as TGTGCCAGCAGCTTAGACGGTAAGAACACTGAAGCTTTCTTT.

This clone was seen only a few times. The rearrangement links TRBV6-5 to TRBJ2-2; a weak D match, TRBD2 (5 bases). V was clipped by 0 bases and J by 1 base, with 9 bases between them. The CDR3 consists of 16 residues. The germline CDR1 and CDR2 sequences are MNHEY and SVGAGI. The CDR3 here is CASSYSRGGNTGELFF. CDR3 in DNA: TGTGCCAGCAGTTACTCGCGTGGAGGGAACACCGGGGAGCTGTTTTTT.

The chain recombines TRBV10-3 with TRBJ1-4; D remains ambiguous. The length of the CDR3 is 12 residues. V was clipped by 10 bases and J by 0 bases, with 6 bases between them. Germline V CDR1 and CDR2: ENHRY, SYGVKD. CDR3 bases: TGTGCCACCAAAGCAACTAATGAAAAACTGTTTTTT. It codes for CATKATNEKLFF.

This clone was found a few times. CDR3 in DNA: TGTGCCAGTAGCCTAGACACCGGCAATCAGCCCCAGCATTTT. Protein: CASSLDTGNQPQHF. The chain joins TRBV19 to TRBJ1-5; D uncertain. Per germline, CDR1 LNHDA and CDR2 SQIVND (reference sequence). The CDR3 runs 14 residues. Trimming removed 6 bases at V and 2 bases at J, with 11 bases between.

CDR3 coding DNA: TGTGCCAGCAGCTTGGACAGGGGCGGGAATGAGCAGTTCTTC. Translated: CASSLDRGGNEQFF. The chain combines TRBV5-4 with TRBJ2-1; 7 nucleotides align to TRBD1. The germline V gene encodes CDR1 SGHNT and CDR2 YYREEE (reference sequence). This CDR3 region has 14 residues. V was pared by 0 bases and J by 7 bases, with 4 bases of the junction left unmatched.

The table lists this clone with a few counts. This chain's CDR3 is CASSRQGVDIQYF. In DNA form, the CDR3 reads TGTGCCAGCAGCCGACAGGGGGTTGACATTCAGTACTTC. The V call is TRBV6-5, the J call TRBJ2-4; TRBD1 aligns across 9 bases. CDR3 length: 13 amino acids. V lost 6 bases, J lost 8 bases, and 5 bases stayed unmatched. Germline V CDR1 and CDR2: MNHEY, SVGAGI.